The rows below give T cell receptor beta chains drawn from one sample of a study of T-cell memory formation after mild COVID-19. MiXCR, applied by TCRdb to the 5' RACE reads, yields one record per CDR3 protein. The data show approximately 230,000 distinct CDR3 sequences, with 16% seen just once and about 3.5% held by the top ten. The sequencing sample was made of PBMCs or a T cell subset sorted from them (not recorded which). The origin of the receptors is a man aged 18 to 29 who had mild COVID-19 (a few samples of this study predate the infection). Cell type and time point are not known. CDR3s leave out the opening cysteine and the closing phenylalanine or tryptophan. Fields, in order: V gene, D gene, CDR3 protein. The D gene is left open where the match is weak.

>TRBV4-2|TRBD2
ASSQGEGLAGGNEQF
>TRBV7-3|.
ASSKQGGRNNEQF
>TRBV20-1|TRBD1
SASEGAFYNEQF
>TRBV6-5|.
ASSYDRGMGGYT
>TRBV6-5|.
ASSPISDKLAF
>TRBV7-9|TRBD1
ASSSKTGYNEQF
>TRBV4-3|.
ASSQEPGTPLH
>TRBV4-1|.
ASSLTQGPNTGELF
>TRBV7-2|.
ASSLYGEAF
>TRBV7-8|.
ASSWGRSDTQY
>TRBV6-5|TRBD2
ASSTKLGGAREQF
>TRBV12-3/TRBV12-4|.
ASSLDARGVYGYT
>TRBV6-2/TRBV6-3|.
ASRTFYEQY
>TRBV5-5|.
ASSPPDRTDTQY
>TRBV7-2|.
ASSLVGGSSTDTQY
>TRBV5-6|.
ASSSGGFGNQPQH
>TRBV5-1|.
ASRLGPPRSLH
>TRBV6-2/TRBV6-3|.
ASTPMGLAKNIQY
>TRBV2|.
ASTGEDPTGY
>TRBV25-1|.
ATPPLDRTTGELF
>TRBV20-1|TRBD2
SAREWGGRHRTDTQY
>TRBV5-1|.
ASSLGAGGETQY
>TRBV18|.
ASSLGGASNYEQY
>TRBV20-1|.
SALEGPEQY
>TRBV14|.
ASSGSRLGSTDTQY
>TRBV20-1|TRBD2
SARRLAGYEQY
>TRBV5-1|TRBD1
ASSWKAGGSNEKLF
>TRBV6-5|TRBD2
ASSYSSGGRYNEQF
>TRBV7-3|.
ASSLRPGSGNTIY
>TRBV5-1|.
ASSFSSNQPQH
>TRBV4-3|.
ASSQERRDGYT
>TRBV2|TRBD1
ASSGDRANT
>TRBV7-2|TRBD1
ASSLRQGPYEQY
>TRBV9|.
ASSGRGAGTEAF
>TRBV7-2|TRBD1
ASSSTGAGNTQY
>TRBV20-1|TRBD2
SVRGEETQY
>TRBV7-9|TRBD2
ASSRTSGADTQY
>TRBV5-6|TRBD1
ASSYRGRRFNTEAF
>TRBV2|.
ASSAAGAF
>TRBV12-5|.
ASGGRALNTEAF
>TRBV9|.
ASSVGSAGANVLT
>TRBV7-9|.
ASSLSTFDGYT
>TRBV5-4|.
ASSSWGEQF